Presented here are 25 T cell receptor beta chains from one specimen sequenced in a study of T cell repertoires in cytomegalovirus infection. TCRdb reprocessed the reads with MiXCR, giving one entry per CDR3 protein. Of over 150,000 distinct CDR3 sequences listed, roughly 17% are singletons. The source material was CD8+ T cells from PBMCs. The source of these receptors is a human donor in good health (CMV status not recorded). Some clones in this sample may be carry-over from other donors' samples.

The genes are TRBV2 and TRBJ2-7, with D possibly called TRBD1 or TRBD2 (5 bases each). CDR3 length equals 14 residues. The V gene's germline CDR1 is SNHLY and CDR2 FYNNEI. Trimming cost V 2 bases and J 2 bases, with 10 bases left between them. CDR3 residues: CASSESGPTYEQYF. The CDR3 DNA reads TGTGCCAGCAGTGAATCGGGGCCCACCTACGAGCAGTACTTC.

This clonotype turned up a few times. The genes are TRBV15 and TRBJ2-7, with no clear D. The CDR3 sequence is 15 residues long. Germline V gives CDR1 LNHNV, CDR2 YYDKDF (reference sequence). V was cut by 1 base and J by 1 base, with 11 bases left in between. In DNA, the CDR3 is TGTGCCACCAGCAGAGGCCGATCCTCATCCTACGAGCAGTACTTC. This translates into CATSRGRSSSYEQYF.

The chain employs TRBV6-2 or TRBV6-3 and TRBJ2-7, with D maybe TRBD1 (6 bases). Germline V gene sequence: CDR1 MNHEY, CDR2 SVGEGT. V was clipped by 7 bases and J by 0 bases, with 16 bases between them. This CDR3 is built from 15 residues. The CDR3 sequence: CASTTGQLSSYEQYF. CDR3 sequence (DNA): TGTGCCAGCACCACCGGACAGCTGAGCTCCTACGAGCAGTACTTC.

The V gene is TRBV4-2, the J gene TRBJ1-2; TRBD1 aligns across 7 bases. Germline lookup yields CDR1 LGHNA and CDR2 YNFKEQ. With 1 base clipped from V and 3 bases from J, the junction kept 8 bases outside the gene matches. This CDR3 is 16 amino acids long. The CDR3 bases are TGTGCCAGCAGCCAAGTGATAGAGGGGGCTGACTATGGCTACACCTTC. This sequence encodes CASSQVIEGADYGYTF.

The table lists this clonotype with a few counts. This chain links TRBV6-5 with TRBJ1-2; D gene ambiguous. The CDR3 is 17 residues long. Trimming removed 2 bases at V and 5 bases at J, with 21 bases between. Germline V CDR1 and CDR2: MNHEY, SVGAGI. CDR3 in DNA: TGTGCCAGCAGTTACCTCTCTGCTGGAGCGGAGACTTATGGCTACACCTTC. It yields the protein CASSYLSAGAETYGYTF.

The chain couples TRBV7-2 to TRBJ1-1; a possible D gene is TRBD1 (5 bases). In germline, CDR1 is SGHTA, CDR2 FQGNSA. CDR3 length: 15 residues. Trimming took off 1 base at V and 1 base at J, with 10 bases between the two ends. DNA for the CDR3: TGTGCCAGCAGCTTAGGACCAGGGCCGAACACTGAAGCTTTCTTT. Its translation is CASSLGPGPNTEAFF.

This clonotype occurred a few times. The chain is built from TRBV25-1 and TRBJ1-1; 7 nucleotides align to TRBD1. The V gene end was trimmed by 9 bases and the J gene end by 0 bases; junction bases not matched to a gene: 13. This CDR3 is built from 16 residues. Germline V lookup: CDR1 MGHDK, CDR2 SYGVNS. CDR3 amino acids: CASIPTGRVMNTEAFF. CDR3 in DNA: TGTGCCAGTATCCCGACAGGGAGAGTAATGAACACTGAAGCTTTCTTT.

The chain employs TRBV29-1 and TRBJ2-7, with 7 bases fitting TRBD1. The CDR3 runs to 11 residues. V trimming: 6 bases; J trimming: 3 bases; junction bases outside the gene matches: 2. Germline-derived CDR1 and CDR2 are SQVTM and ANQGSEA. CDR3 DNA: TGCAGCGTGAGGGGGCTCTACGAGCAGTACTTC. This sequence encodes CSVRGLYEQYF.

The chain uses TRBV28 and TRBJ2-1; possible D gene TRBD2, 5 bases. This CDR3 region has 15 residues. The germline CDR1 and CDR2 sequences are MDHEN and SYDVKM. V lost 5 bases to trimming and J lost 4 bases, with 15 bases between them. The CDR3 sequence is CASSLRRGVYNEQFF. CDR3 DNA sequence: TGTGCCAGCAGTCTCCGTCGGGGAGTGTACAATGAGCAGTTCTTC.

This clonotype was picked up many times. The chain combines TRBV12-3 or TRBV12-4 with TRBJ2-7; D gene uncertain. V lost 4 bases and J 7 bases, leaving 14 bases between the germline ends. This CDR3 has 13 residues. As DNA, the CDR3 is TGTGCCAGCAGTTATATGGGGTCATTGGAGCAGTACTTC. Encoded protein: CASSYMGSLEQYF.

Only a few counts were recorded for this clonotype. CDR3 coding DNA: TGTGCCAGCAAAGATTCCGGGACCTTAAACACTGAAGCTTTCTTT. It yields the protein CASKDSGTLNTEAFF. The chain combines TRBV7-9 with TRBJ1-1, with a tentative D call TRBD1 (5 bases). CDR3 length equals 15 residues. Germline values: CDR1 SEHNR, CDR2 FQNEAQ (reference sequence). Trimming removed 7 bases from V and 2 bases from J, with 17 bases in between.

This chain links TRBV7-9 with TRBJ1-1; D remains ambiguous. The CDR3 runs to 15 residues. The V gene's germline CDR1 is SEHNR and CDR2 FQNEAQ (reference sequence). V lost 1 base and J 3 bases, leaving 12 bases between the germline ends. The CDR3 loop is CASSLGPGSYTEAFF. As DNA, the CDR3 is TGTGCCAGCAGCTTAGGGCCAGGCTCCTACACTGAAGCTTTCTTT.

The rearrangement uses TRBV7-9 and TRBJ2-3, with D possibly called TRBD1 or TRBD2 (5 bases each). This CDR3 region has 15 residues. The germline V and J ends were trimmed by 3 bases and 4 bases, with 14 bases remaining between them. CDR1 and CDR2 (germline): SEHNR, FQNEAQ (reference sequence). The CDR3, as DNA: TGTGCCAGCAGCTTTCGGGGCCCGGGATCAGATACGCAGTATTTT. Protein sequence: CASSFRGPGSDTQYF.

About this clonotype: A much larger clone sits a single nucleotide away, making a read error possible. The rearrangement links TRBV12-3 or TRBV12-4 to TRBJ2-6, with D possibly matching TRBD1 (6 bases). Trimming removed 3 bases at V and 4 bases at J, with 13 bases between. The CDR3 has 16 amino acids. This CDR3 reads CASSFEGTRGANVLTF. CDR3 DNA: TGTGCCAGCAGTTTTGAGGGGACACGGGGGGCCAACGTCCTGACTTTC.

CDR3 DNA: TGTGCCAGCAGTTTCGCTAGTGGGGAGACCCAGTACTTC. Amino acid sequence: CASSFASGETQYF. The chain combines TRBV12-3 or TRBV12-4 with TRBJ2-5; D unclear. The CDR3 spans 13 residues. The V gene lost 3 bases and the J gene lost 5 bases, with 10 bases spanning the gap.

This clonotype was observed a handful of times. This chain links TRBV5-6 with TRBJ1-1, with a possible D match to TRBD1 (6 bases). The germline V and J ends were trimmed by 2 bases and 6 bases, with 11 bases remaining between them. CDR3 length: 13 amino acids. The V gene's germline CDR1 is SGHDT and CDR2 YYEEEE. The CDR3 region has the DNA TGTGCCAGCAGCTTTCCAGGGGACGCTGAAGCTTTCTTT. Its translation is CASSFPGDAEAFF.

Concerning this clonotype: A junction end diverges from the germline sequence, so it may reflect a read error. The CDR3 loop is CASSEGTERNF. The CDR3 nucleotides are TGTGCCAGCAGTGAAGGGACAGAGAGAAACTTC. The V call is TRBV6-1, the J call TRBJ2-5; D is perhaps TRBD1 (6 bases). This CDR3 spans 11 amino acids. Germline lookup yields CDR1 MNHNS and CDR2 SASEGT.

CDR3 protein: CASSQDPPGSGANVLTF. In nucleotides, the CDR3 is TGCGCCAGCAGCCAAGATCCGCCAGGGTCCGGGGCCAACGTCCTGACTTTC. The chain combines TRBV4-1 with TRBJ2-6; D perhaps matches TRBD1 (5 bases). The germline CDR1 and CDR2 sequences are MGHRA and YSYEKL. The CDR3 is 17 amino acids. Between the trimmed V and J ends, which lost 0 bases and 4 bases, there was a span of 13 bases.

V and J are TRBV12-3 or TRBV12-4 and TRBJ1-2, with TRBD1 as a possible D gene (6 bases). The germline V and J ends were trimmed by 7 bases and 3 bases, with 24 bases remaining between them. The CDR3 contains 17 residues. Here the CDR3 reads CASTFGVPGTRDYGYTF. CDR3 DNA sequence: TGTGCCAGCACTTTCGGGGTCCCCGGGACACGGGACTATGGCTACACCTTC.

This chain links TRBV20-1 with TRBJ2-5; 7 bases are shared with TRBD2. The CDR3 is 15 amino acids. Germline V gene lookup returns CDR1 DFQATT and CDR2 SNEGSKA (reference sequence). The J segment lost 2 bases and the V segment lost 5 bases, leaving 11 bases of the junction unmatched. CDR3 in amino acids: CSALPYRGLQETQYF. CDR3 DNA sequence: TGCAGTGCTCTCCCTTACCGGGGACTACAAGAGACCCAGTACTTC.

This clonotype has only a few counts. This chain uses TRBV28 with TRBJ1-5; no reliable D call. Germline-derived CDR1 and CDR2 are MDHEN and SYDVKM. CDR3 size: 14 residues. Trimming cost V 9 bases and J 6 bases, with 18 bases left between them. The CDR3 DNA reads TGTGCCAGGTTGGGCAGCTCTTGCTCTCAGCCCCAGCATTTT. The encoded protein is CARLGSSCSQPQHF.

CDR3: CASSQDGGNEQFF. The DNA for the CDR3 is TGTGCCAGCAGCCAAGATGGGGGCAATGAGCAGTTCTTC. The gene calls are TRBV14 and TRBJ2-1; tentatively, D is TRBD1 or TRBD2 (5 bases each). The CDR3 extends over 13 amino acids. CDR1 and CDR2 from the germline V gene are SGHDN and FVKESK. Trimming removed 0 bases from V and 6 bases from J, with 6 bases in between.

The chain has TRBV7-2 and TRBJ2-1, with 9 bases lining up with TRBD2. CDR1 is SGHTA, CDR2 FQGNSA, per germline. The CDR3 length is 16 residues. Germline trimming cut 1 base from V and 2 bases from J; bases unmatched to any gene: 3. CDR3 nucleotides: TGTGCCAGCAGCTTAGGCCTAGCGGGGACCTACAATGAGCAGTTCTTC. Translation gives CASSLGLAGTYNEQFF. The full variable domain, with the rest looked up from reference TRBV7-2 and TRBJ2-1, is GAGVSQSPSNKVTEKGKDVELRCDPISGHTALYWYRQSLGQGLEFLIYFQGNSAPDKSGLPSDRFSAERTGGSVSTLTIQRTQQEDSAVYLCASSLGLAGTYNEQFFGPGTRLTVL.

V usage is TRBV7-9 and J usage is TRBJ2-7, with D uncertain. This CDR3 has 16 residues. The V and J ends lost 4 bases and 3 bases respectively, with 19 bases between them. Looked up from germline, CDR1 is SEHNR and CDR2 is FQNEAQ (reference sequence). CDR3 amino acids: CASSSTRPGWGYEQYF. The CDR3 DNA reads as TGTGCCAGCAGCTCTACTCGTCCGGGCTGGGGCTACGAGCAGTACTTC.

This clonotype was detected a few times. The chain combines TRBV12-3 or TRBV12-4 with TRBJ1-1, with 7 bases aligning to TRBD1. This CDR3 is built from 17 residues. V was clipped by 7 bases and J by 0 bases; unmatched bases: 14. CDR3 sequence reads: CASTNDRALLLNTEAFF. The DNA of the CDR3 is TGTGCCAGCACTAATGACAGGGCCCTTCTCCTGAACACTGAAGCTTTCTTT.